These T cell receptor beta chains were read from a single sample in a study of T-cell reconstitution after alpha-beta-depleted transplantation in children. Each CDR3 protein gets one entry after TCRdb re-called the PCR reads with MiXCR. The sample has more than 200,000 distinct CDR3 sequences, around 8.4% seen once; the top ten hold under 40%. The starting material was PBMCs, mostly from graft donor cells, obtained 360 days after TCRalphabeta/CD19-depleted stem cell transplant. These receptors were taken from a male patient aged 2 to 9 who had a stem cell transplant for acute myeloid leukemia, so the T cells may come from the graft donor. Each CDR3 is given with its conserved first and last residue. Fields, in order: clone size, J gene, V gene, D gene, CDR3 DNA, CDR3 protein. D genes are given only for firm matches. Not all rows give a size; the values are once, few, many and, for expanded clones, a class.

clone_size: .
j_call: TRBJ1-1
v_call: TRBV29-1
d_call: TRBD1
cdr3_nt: TGCAGCGTTATCAGGGGGTGGGTGAACACTGAAGCTTTCTTT
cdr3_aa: CSVIRGWVNTEAFF

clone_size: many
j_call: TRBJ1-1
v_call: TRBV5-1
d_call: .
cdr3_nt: TGCGCCAGCAGCTTGGTCAGCTGGACTGAAGCTTTCTTT
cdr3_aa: CASSLVSWTEAFF

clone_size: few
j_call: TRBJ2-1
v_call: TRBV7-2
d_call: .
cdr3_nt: TGTGCCAGCAGTCAAATACTAGCTAGTGAGCAGTTCTTC
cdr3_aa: CASSQILASEQFF

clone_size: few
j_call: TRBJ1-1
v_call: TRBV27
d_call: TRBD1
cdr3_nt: TGTGCCAGCAGCATGGACAGGGTCGACACTGAAGCTTTCTTT
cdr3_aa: CASSMDRVDTEAFF

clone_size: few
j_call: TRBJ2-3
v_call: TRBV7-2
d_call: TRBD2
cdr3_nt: TGTGCCAGCAGCGGCCCGCGGGGGGAAGGCACAGATACGCAGTATTTT
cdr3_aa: CASSGPRGEGTDTQYF

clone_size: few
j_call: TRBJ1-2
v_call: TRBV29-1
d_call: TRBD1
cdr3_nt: TGCAGCGCCCCAGGGGGCCTTAGTGGCTACACCTTC
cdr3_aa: CSAPGGLSGYTF

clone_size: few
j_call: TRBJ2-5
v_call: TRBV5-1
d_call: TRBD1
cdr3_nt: TGCGCCAGCAGCTTGGCGCGTATGACAGGGGCCGAAGAGACCCAGTACTTC
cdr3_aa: CASSLARMTGAEETQYF

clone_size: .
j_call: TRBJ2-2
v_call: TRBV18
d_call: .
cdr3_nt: TGTGCCAGCTCACCACCCGGACAGCCCGGGGAGCTGTTTTTT
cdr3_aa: CASSPPGQPGELFF

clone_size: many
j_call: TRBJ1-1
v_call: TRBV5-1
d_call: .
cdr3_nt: TGCGCCAGCAGACACCAGGCTACTGAAGCTTTCTTT
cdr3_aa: CASRHQATEAFF

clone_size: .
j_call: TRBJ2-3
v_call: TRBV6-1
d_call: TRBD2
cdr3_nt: TGTGCCAGCAGTGGCCTTGGGACTAGCGGACGCACAGATACGCAGTATTTT
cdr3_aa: CASSGLGTSGRTDTQYF